This T cell receptor beta chain was retrieved from a study of cytotoxic CD8 clonotypes in ibrutinib-treated CLL. Overall study findings and caveats: The study found baseline clonality above age-matched healthy donors, tracking circulating CD8+ T-cell counts.

CDR3 length equals 17 residues. The germline V gene has CDR1 SGHRS and CDR2 YFSETQ. The V end was cut by 0 bases, the J end by 7 bases, with 21 bases between. A 1 in 200,000 to 1 in 1 million T cell depth was the sequencing target. Assay: immunoSEQ multiplex PCR; the TCRdb copy retains only in-frame clones and omits some. Among roughly 200,000 clones listed, 72% were seen once. In regard to this clone: What it recognizes is unknown.

The sample consisted of PBMCs, taken after 24 months of ibrutinib treatment. The J gene is TRBJ2-3, the V gene TRBV5-1; D call uncertain. The receptor was isolated from a human donor with chronic lymphocytic leukemia. The CDR3 sequence: CASSLEGRNPTLNTQYF. CDR3 coding DNA: TGCGCCAGCAGCTTGGAGGGCAGGAATCCAACACTAAATACGCAGTATTTT.